These 7 T cell receptor beta chains came from one sample sequenced in a study of CD4 T cells in relation to SARS-CoV-2 and coronaviruses. Unexposed donor CD4+ T cells date from about 2011-2018, before the COVID-19 pandemic. Using immunoSEQ multiplex PCR, the repertoire was profiled, and TCRdb retains in-frame clones only, with some absent. The table records under 70,000 clones, roughly 90% of them present only once. The sample consisted of memory CD4+ T cells from PBMCs. The receptor source for this set is a human donor in good health.

This chain joins TRBV7-6 and TRBJ2-1, with D maybe TRBD1 (7 bases). V was clipped by 5 bases and J by 1 base, with 15 bases between them. The V gene's germline CDR1 is SGHVS and CDR2 FNYEAQ. The CDR3 is 16 residues long. The DNA of the CDR3 is TGTGCCAGCAGCCCACAGGGGAGCGGGTCCTACAATGAGCAGTTCTTC. Its translation: CASSPQGSGSYNEQFF.

This chain joins TRBV10-1 and TRBJ2-1; 10 nucleotides align to TRBD2. V shed 5 bases, J shed 1 base, and the junction held 8 bases outside the gene matches. The CDR3 totals 17 residues. Germline CDR1 reads WNHNN; CDR2 reads SYGVQD (reference sequence). CDR3 amino acids: CASSRAGGPRSYNEQFF. The CDR3 coding sequence is TGCGCCAGCAGTAGAGCGGGAGGGCCGAGGTCCTACAATGAGCAGTTCTTC.

The rearrangement uses TRBV5-1 and TRBJ2-3; D perhaps matches TRBD2 (6 bases). Germline V lookup: CDR1 SGHRS, CDR2 YFSETQ. CDR3 length: 16 residues. The germline V and J ends were trimmed by 4 bases and 6 bases, with 21 bases remaining between them. This chain's CDR3 is CASSKTAGPIFDTQYF. CDR3 nucleotide sequence: TGCGCCAGCAGCAAAACCGCGGGGCCGATTTTTGATACGCAGTATTTT.

The chain has TRBV28 and TRBJ2-7; D is uncertain. Germline V gene data show CDR1 as MDHEN and CDR2 as SYDVKM. The length of the CDR3 is 10 residues. With 6 bases removed from V and 4 bases from J, the gap between germline ends came to 4 bases. This CDR3 reads CASRGYEQYF. Here the CDR3 DNA reads TGTGCCAGCAGAGGATACGAGCAGTACTTC.

The chain recombines TRBV6-5 with TRBJ1-1; the D gene is possibly TRBD1 (5 bases). The CDR3 contains 13 residues. With 5 bases removed from V and 0 bases from J, the gap between germline ends came to 7 bases. Germline CDR1 and CDR2: MNHEY and SVGAGI. CDR3 sequence: CASSRGVNTEAFF. As DNA, the CDR3 is TGTGCCAGCAGTCGGGGGGTGAACACTGAAGCTTTCTTT.

The gene calls are TRBV2 and TRBJ2-5; D is perhaps TRBD2 (6 bases). Germline loops: CDR1 SNHLY, CDR2 FYNNEI. The V and J ends lost 6 bases and 3 bases respectively, with 14 bases between them. The CDR3 loop spans 14 amino acids. The CDR3 is CASRRGVGEETQYF. In DNA, the CDR3 is TGTGCCAGCAGGCGCGGGGTGGGGGAAGAGACCCAGTACTTC. The full variable domain, its missing parts supplied by reference TRBV2 and TRBJ2-5, is EPEVTQTPSHQVTQMGQEVILRCVPISNHLYFYWYRQILGQKVEFLVSFYNNEISEKSEIFDDQFSVERPDGSNFTLKIRSTKLEDSAMYFCASRRGVGEETQYFGPGTRLLVL.

V and J are TRBV27 and TRBJ1-4; 8 bases align to TRBD1. The CDR3 runs 17 residues. Germline CDR1 MNHEY, CDR2 SMNVEV (reference sequence). The V and J ends lost 6 bases and 5 bases, in that order; junction bases with no gene match: 14. CDR3 sequence reads: CASRPDRGHWENEKLFF. CDR3 DNA sequence: TGTGCCAGCAGGCCAGACAGGGGCCACTGGGAAAATGAAAAACTGTTTTTT.